These T cell receptor beta chains were read from a single sample in a study of T cell responses to AZD1222 COVID-19 vaccine. Libraries were prepared by immunoSEQ multiplex PCR; TCRdb keeps only in-frame clonotypes and omits some of them. Among around 150,000 clones listed, roughly 89% were seen once. Material: peripheral blood, obtained on day 0 of AZD1222 vaccination. These receptors originate from an adult in good health. Each CDR3 is given with its conserved first and last residue. The order of the fields is J gene, V gene, D gene, clone size, CDR3 length, CDR3 DNA, CDR3 protein. D genes are given only for firm matches. Clone size is not always given. Where it is, it says once, few, many or a class for expanded clones.

J gene: TRBJ2-3
V gene: TRBV19
D gene: -
clone size: -
CDR3 length: 15
CDR3 DNA: TGTGCCAGCGCAAGCCGGCCGACCCCAACAGATACGCAGTATTTT
CDR3 protein: CASASRPTPTDTQYF

J gene: TRBJ2-3
V gene: TRBV28
D gene: -
clone size: -
CDR3 length: 17
CDR3 DNA: TGTGCCAGCAGTTTAGGCGGGACACATTACGTAACAGATACGCAGTATTTT
CDR3 protein: CASSLGGTHYVTDTQYF

J gene: TRBJ2-7
V gene: TRBV7-2
D gene: -
clone size: -
CDR3 length: 16
CDR3 DNA: TGTGCCAGCAGCTTAGCGGGGAGAGGCCTTCGGGACGAGCAGTACTTC
CDR3 protein: CASSLAGRGLRDEQYF

J gene: TRBJ2-2
V gene: TRBV18
D gene: -
clone size: -
CDR3 length: 15
CDR3 DNA: TGTGCCAGCTCACCACCGGGGGGCTTGACCGGGGAGCTGTTTTTT
CDR3 protein: CASSPPGGLTGELFF

J gene: TRBJ1-3
V gene: TRBV5-1
D gene: -
clone size: once
CDR3 length: 16
CDR3 DNA: TGCGCCAGCAGCCCCGCTCCGGGGCCGGAGGGGAACACCATATATTTT
CDR3 protein: CASSPAPGPEGNTIYF

J gene: TRBJ1-3
V gene: TRBV4-1
D gene: -
clone size: -
CDR3 length: 17
CDR3 DNA: TGCGCCAGCAGCCAAATTCGAGGCAGACTCTCTGGAAACACCATATATTTT
CDR3 protein: CASSQIRGRLSGNTIYF

J gene: TRBJ2-7
V gene: TRBV11-2
D gene: -
clone size: -
CDR3 length: 13
CDR3 DNA: TGTGCCAGCAGCTTAGCTAGCGAGAACGAGCAGTACTTC
CDR3 protein: CASSLASENEQYF

J gene: TRBJ1-5
V gene: TRBV9
D gene: -
clone size: -
CDR3 length: 15
CDR3 DNA: TGTGCCAGCAGCCCCTGGGAGGGGCCAGGCCAGCCCCAGCATTTT
CDR3 protein: CASSPWEGPGQPQHF

J gene: TRBJ1-1
V gene: TRBV13
D gene: -
clone size: -
CDR3 length: 14
CDR3 DNA: TGTGCCAGCAGCCCCGCGGGGGGGAACACTGAAGCTTTCTTT
CDR3 protein: CASSPAGGNTEAFF

J gene: TRBJ1-1
V gene: TRBV27
D gene: -
clone size: -
CDR3 length: 14
CDR3 DNA: TGTGCCAGTTCGCGCGGAGGGACGAACACTGAAGCTTTCTTT
CDR3 protein: CASSRGGTNTEAFF

J gene: TRBJ1-6
V gene: TRBV4-3
D gene: -
clone size: -
CDR3 length: 15
CDR3 DNA: TGCGCCAGCAGCCAAGCCCCGACAGGAAACCCACCCCTCCACTTT
CDR3 protein: CASSQAPTGNPPLHF

J gene: TRBJ2-5
V gene: TRBV14
D gene: -
clone size: once
CDR3 length: 15
CDR3 DNA: TGTGCCAGCAGCCAAGATAAACAGCGTCAAGAGACCCAGTACTTC
CDR3 protein: CASSQDKQRQETQYF

J gene: TRBJ1-2
V gene: TRBV30
D gene: -
clone size: -
CDR3 length: 12
CDR3 DNA: TGTGCCTGGAGCCTGGCAGGGAATGGCTACACCTTC
CDR3 protein: CAWSLAGNGYTF

J gene: TRBJ1-3
V gene: TRBV30
D gene: -
clone size: -
CDR3 length: 11
CDR3 DNA: TGTGCCTGGAGTCTGGGAAACACCATATATTTT
CDR3 protein: CAWSLGNTIYF

J gene: TRBJ2-7
V gene: TRBV6-2/TRBV6-3
D gene: -
clone size: -
CDR3 length: 12
CDR3 DNA: TGTGCCAGCAGTTACGCGACCTACGAGCAGTACTTC
CDR3 protein: CASSYATYEQYF

J gene: TRBJ2-5
V gene: TRBV29-1
D gene: TRBD1
clone size: -
CDR3 length: 16
CDR3 DNA: TGCAGCGGCCAGGCCTTTGACAGGGGGCTCTTAGAGACCCAGTACTTC
CDR3 protein: CSGQAFDRGLLETQYF

J gene: TRBJ2-7
V gene: TRBV9
D gene: TRBD2
clone size: -
CDR3 length: 13
CDR3 DNA: TGTGCCAGCAGCGTAACTAGCGCGAGCGAGCAGTACTTC
CDR3 protein: CASSVTSASEQYF

J gene: TRBJ2-7
V gene: TRBV28
D gene: TRBD1
clone size: -
CDR3 length: 14
CDR3 DNA: TGTGCCAGCAGACACCAGGGGGAGTCCTACGAGCAGTACTTC
CDR3 protein: CASRHQGESYEQYF

J gene: TRBJ2-2
V gene: TRBV5-8
D gene: -
clone size: -
CDR3 length: 15
CDR3 DNA: TGTGCCAGCAGCTTGGATTTAGGGGGGACCGGGGAGCTGTTTTTT
CDR3 protein: CASSLDLGGTGELFF

J gene: TRBJ1-1
V gene: TRBV11-2
D gene: -
clone size: -
CDR3 length: 14
CDR3 DNA: TGTGCCAGCAGCTTCGGGGGGGCGGACACTGAAGCTTTCTTT
CDR3 protein: CASSFGGADTEAFF

J gene: TRBJ2-7
V gene: TRBV3-1/TRBV3-2
D gene: -
clone size: -
CDR3 length: 15
CDR3 DNA: TGTGCCAGCAGCCAAGGGCCGATAGGCTCCTACGAGCAGTACTTC
CDR3 protein: CASSQGPIGSYEQYF

J gene: TRBJ1-5
V gene: TRBV18
D gene: -
clone size: once
CDR3 length: 15
CDR3 DNA: TGTGCCAGCTCCCCGGGAAGGGAATACAATCAGCCCCAGCATTTT
CDR3 protein: CASSPGREYNQPQHF